This TCR beta chain was found in a study of regulatory T cells in long-lasting Graves disease. Study context: Prior antithyroid drug treatment in newly diagnosed Graves' patients lasted under 3 months.

Trimming took 1 base from V and 6 from J, leaving 11 bases between them. Per germline, CDR1 MGHRA and CDR2 YSYEKL. This CDR3 is 14 amino acids long. Findings and caveats of the study: For persistent Graves' patients, TCR diversity was lower than for newly diagnosed ones.

As to time point: newly diagnosed GD, antithyroid drugs for less than 3 months. The authors made the TCR library using RNA they extracted from PBMCs. Diagnoses of Graves' disease were made by American Thyroid Association guidelines. With regard to this clonotype: The antigen remains unidentified.

Arm-PCR of CDR3 regions with iRepertoire HTBI primers generated TCR beta libraries. In TCRdb, the multiplex PCR reads were re-called with MiXCR into one record per CDR3 protein. The sample has hundreds of thousands of distinct CDR3 sequences; 15% to 19% are singletons. V is TRBV4-1 and J is TRBJ2-3; TRBD2 is a possible D gene (6 bases). The TCR comes from a female donor with Graves disease. This specimen consisted of peripheral blood mononuclear cells (PBMCs), obtained at new diagnosis, from a patient treated with antithyroid drugs. The chain's CDR3 is CASSQAGGADTQYF. The CDR3 DNA sequence: TGCGCCAGCAGCCAAGCGGGCGGGGCGGATACGCAGTATTTT.